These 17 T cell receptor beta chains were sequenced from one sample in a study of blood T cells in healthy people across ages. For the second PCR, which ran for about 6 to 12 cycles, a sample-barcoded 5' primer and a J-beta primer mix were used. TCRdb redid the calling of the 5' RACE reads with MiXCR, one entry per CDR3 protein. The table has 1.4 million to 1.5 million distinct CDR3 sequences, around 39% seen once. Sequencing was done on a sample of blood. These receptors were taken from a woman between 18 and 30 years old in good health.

The CDR3 reads CASSFRRQRTSGNNEQFF. As DNA, the CDR3 is TGTGCCAGCAGCTTTAGACGTCAGCGGACTAGCGGAAACAATGAGCAGTTCTTC. The V gene is TRBV7-2, the J gene TRBJ2-1; 10 bases map to TRBD2. CDR1 and CDR2 from the germline V gene are SGHTA and FQGNSA. This CDR3 has 18 amino acids. The ends lost 3 bases at V and 5 bases at J; junction bases unmatched: 13.

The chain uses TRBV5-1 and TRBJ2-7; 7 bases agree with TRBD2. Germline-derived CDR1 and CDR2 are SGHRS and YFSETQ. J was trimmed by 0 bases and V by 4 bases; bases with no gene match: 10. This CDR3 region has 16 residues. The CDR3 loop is CASSTNSGFSSYEQYF. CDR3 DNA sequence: TGCGCCAGCAGCACCAATAGCGGGTTCAGCTCCTACGAGCAGTACTTC.

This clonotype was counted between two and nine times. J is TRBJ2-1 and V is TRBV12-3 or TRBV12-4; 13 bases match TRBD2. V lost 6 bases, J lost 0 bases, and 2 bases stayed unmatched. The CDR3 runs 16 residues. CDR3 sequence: CASRRLAGGSYNEQFF. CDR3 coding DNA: TGTGCCAGCAGGCGACTAGCGGGAGGCTCCTACAATGAGCAGTTCTTC.

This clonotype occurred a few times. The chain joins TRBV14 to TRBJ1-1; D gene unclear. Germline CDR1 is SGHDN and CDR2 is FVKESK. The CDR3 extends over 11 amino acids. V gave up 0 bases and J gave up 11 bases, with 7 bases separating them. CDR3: CASSQEARAFF. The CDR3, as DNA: TGTGCCAGCAGCCAAGAAGCGAGGGCTTTCTTT.

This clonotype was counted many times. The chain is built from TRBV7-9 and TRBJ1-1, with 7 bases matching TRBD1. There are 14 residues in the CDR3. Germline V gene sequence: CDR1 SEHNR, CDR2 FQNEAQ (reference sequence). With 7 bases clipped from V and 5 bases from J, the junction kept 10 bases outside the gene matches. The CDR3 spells CASNRLQGGTEAFF. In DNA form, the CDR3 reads TGTGCCAGCAACAGACTCCAGGGGGGAACTGAAGCTTTCTTT.

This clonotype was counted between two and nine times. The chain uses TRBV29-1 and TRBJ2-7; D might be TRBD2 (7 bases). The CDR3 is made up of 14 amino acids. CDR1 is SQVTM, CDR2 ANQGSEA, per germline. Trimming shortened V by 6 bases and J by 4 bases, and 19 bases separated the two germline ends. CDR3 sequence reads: CSVGGPGSVYEQYF. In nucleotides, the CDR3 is TGCAGCGTGGGGGGGCCAGGGAGTGTTTACGAGCAGTACTTC.

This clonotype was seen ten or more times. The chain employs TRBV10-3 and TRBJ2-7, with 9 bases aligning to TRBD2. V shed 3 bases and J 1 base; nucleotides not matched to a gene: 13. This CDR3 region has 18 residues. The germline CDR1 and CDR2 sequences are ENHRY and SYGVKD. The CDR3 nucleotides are TGTGCCATCAGTGACTCCCCCGTAGCGGGAGCGGAATCCTACGAGCAGTACTTC. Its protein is CAISDSPVAGAESYEQYF.

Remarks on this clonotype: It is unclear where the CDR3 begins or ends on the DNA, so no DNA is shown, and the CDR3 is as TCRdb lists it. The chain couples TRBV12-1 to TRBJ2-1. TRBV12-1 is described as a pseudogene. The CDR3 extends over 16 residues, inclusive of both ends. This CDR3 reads CASSFGLGIFYNEQFF.

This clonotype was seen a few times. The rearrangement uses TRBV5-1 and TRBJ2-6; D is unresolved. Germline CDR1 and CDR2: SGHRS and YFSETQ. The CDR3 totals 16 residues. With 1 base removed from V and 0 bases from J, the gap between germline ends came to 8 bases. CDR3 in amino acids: CASSLTASSGANVLTF. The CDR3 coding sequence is TGCGCCAGCAGCTTGACAGCCAGCTCTGGGGCCAACGTCCTGACTTTC.

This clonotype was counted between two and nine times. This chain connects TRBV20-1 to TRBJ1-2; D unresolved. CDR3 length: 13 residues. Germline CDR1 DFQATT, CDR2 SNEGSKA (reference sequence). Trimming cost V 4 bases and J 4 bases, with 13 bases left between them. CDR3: CSATKDRRYGYTF. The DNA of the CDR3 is TGCAGTGCTACTAAAGACCGGCGCTATGGCTACACCTTC.

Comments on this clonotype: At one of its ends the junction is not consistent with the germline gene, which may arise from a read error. This CDR3 is CPSSLPGRDTEAFF. The CDR3 nucleotides read TGTCCCAGCAGCCTACCGGGGAGGGACACTGAAGCTTTCTTT. This chain uses TRBV4-2 with TRBJ1-1, with D unresolved. Germline V gene data show CDR1 as LGHNA and CDR2 as YNFKEQ. The CDR3 consists of 14 residues.

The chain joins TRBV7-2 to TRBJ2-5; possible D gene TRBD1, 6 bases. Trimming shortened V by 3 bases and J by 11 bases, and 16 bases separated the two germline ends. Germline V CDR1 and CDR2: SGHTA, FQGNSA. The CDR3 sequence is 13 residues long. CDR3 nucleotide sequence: TGTGCCAGCAGCTTCAACAGGGACAATGAGCAGTACTTC. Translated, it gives CASSFNRDNEQYF.

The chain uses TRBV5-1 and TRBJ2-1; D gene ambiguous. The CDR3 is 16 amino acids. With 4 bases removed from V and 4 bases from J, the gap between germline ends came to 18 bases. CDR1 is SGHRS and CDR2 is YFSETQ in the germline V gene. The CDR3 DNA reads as TGCGCCAGCAGCACCTCAATAGGGTCTGGGTACAATGAGCAGTTCTTC. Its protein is CASSTSIGSGYNEQFF.

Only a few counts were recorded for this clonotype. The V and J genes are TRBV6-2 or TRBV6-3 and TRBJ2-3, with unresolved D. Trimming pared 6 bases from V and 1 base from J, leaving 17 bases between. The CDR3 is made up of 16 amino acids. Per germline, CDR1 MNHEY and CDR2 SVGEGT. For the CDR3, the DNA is TGTGCCAGCAGCTCCCCTTTCCCCCGGGGCACAGATACGCAGTATTTT. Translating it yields CASSSPFPRGTDTQYF.

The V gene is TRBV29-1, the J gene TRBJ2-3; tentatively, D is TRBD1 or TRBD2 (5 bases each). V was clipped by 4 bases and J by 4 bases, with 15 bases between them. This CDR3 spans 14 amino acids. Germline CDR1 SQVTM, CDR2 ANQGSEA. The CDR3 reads CSVGVGVAPDTQYF. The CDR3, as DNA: TGCAGCGTTGGGGTGGGGGTAGCCCCAGATACGCAGTATTTT.

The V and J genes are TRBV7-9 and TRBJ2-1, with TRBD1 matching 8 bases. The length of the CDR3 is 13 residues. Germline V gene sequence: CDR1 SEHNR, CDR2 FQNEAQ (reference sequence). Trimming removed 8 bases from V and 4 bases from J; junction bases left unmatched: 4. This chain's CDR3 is CASVTGAYNEQFF. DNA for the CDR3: TGTGCCAGCGTGACAGGGGCTTACAATGAGCAGTTCTTC.

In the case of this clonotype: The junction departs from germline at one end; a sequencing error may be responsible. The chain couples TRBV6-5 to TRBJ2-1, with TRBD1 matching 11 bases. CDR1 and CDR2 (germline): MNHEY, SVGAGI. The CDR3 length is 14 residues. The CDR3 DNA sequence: TGTGCCAGCAGTGACTCGATGGACAGGGGGCGATGGTTCTTC. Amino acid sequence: CASSDSMDRGRWFF.